This T cell receptor (beta chain) was documented in a study of regulatory T cells in long-lasting Graves disease. Overall study: A definition of persistent Graves' disease required over 5 years of antithyroid drugs plus positive TSH receptor antibodies.

Study-wide results and caveats: Reduced TCR diversity was observed in persistent Graves' patients versus newly diagnosed patients.

Time point noted: persistent/refractory GD, antithyroid drugs over 5 years with positive TRAb. Scientists built the TCR library using RNA that was extracted from PBMCs. Both iRepertoire HTBI primers and Arm-PCR of CDR3 regions were used to build the TCR beta libraries. As processed by the authors: Across samples, 62 TRBV and about 15 TRBJ segments were found. TCRdb reprocessed the multiplex PCR reads via MiXCR and lists one record per CDR3 protein. The V and J calls and clone size come from TCRdb's table, not from the authors' own analysis. This repertoire shows around 460,000 distinct CDR3 sequences, 20% to 25% found once; its top ten account for 7.1%. The CDR3 consists of 14 residues. Germline V gene data show CDR1 as SEHNR and CDR2 as FQNEAQ (reference sequence). V lost 1 base to trimming and J lost 5 bases, with 11 bases between them. This clonotype has more than one count but fewer than ten. Antigen unknown.

The gene calls are TRBV7-9 and TRBJ1-1; no clear D. The receptor was isolated from a female donor with Graves disease. Here the sequenced sample was peripheral blood mononuclear cells (PBMCs), taken when the disease was refractory, from a patient treated with antithyroid drugs. This CDR3 reads CASSLVLGPTEAFF. The CDR3 DNA follows: TGTGCCAGCAGCTTAGTCCTAGGGCCGACTGAAGCTTTCTTT.